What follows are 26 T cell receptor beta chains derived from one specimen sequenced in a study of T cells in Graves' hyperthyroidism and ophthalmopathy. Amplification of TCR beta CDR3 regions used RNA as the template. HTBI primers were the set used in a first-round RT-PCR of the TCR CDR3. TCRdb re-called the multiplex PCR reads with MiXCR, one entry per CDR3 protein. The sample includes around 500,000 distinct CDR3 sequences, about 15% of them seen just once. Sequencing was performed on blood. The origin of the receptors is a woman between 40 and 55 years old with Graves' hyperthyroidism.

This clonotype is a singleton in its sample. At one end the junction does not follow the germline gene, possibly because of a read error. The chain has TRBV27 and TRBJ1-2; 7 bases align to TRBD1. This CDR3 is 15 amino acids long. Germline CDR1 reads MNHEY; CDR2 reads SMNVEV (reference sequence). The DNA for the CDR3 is TGTGTCAGCAGTCCGGAAGGGGGCCCTCGAGATGGCTACACCTTC. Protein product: CVSSPEGGPRDGYTF.

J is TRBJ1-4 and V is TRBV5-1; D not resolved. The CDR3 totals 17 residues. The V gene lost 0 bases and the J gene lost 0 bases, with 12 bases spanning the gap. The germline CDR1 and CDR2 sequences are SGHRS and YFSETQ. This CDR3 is CASSLDSWSATNEKLFF. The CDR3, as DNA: TGCGCCAGCAGCTTGGACAGCTGGAGTGCAACTAATGAAAAACTGTTTTTT.

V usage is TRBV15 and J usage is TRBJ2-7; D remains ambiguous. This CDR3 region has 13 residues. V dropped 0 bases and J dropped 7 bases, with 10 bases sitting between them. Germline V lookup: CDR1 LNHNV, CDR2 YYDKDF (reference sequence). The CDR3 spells CATSRDQGKEQYF. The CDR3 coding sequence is TGTGCCACCAGCAGAGATCAAGGGAAGGAGCAGTACTTC.

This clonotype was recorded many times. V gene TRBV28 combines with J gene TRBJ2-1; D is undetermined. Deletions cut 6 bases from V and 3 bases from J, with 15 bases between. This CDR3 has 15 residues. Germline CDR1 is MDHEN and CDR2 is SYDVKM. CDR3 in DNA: TGTGCCAGCAGGCCTTTGGGCAACAACTACAATGAGCAGTTCTTC. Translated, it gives CASRPLGNNYNEQFF.

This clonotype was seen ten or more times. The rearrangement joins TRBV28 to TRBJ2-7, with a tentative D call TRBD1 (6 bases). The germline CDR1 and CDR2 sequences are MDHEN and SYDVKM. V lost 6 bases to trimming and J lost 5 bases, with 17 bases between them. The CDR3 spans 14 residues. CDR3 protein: CASRTPQGVDEQYF. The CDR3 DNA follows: TGTGCCAGCAGAACCCCACAGGGAGTTGACGAGCAGTACTTC.

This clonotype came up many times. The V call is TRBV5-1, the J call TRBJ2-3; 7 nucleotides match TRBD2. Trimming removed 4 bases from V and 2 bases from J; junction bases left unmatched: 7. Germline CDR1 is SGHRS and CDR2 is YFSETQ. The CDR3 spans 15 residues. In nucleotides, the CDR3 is TGCGCCAGCAGCGCAAGCGGGAAGTTCACAGATACGCAGTATTTT. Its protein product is CASSASGKFTDTQYF.

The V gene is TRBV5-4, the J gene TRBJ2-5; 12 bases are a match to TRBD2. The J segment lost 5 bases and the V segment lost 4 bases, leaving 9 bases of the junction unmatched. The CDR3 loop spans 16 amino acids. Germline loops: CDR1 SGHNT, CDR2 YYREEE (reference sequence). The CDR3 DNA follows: TGTGCCAGCAGCGTGTCCGGGACTAGCGGGCTGGAGACCCAGTACTTC. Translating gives CASSVSGTSGLETQYF.

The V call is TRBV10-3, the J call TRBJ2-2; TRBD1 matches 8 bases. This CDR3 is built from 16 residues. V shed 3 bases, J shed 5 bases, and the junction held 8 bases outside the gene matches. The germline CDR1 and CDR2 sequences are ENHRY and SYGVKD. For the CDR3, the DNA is TGTGCCATCAGTGAACTTGAGACAGGGGTGACCGGGGAGCTGTTTTTT. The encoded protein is CAISELETGVTGELFF.

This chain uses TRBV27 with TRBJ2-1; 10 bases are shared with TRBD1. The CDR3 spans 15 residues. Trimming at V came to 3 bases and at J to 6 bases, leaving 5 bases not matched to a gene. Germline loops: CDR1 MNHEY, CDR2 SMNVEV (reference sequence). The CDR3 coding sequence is TGTGCCAGCAGTTTCTCGCGGACAGGGGGCAATGAGCAGTTCTTC. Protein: CASSFSRTGGNEQFF.

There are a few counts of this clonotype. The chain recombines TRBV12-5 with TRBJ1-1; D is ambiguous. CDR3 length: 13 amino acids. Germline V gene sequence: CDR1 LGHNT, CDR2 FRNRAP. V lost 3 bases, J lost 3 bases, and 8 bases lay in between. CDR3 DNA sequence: TGTGCTAGTGGTTTAGGTGGTTACACTGAAGCTTTCTTT. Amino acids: CASGLGGYTEAFF.

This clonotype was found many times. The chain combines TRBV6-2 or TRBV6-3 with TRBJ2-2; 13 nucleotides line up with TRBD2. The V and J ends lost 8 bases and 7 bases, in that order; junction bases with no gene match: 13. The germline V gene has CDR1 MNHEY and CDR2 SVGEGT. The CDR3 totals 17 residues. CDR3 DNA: TGTGCCAGCCTCTCACCGACTAGCGGGAGGCCCATCGGGGAGCTGTTTTTT. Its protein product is CASLSPTSGRPIGELFF.

The CDR3 loop is CASSSEVGRSYEQYF. The CDR3 DNA sequence: TGTGCCAGCAGTTCAGAAGTTGGCCGATCCTACGAGCAGTACTTC. The chain recombines TRBV27 with TRBJ2-7; D remains ambiguous. This CDR3 region has 15 residues. Germline-derived CDR1 and CDR2 are MNHEY and SMNVEV (reference sequence). V dropped 4 bases and J dropped 1 base, with 14 bases sitting between them.

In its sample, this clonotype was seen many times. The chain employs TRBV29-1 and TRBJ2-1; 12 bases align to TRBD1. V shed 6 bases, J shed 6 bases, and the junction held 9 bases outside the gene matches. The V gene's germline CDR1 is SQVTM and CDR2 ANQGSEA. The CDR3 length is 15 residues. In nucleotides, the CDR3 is TGCAGCGTCCAAAGGGGGACAGGGGGCTTCAATGAGCAGTTCTTC. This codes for CSVQRGTGGFNEQFF.

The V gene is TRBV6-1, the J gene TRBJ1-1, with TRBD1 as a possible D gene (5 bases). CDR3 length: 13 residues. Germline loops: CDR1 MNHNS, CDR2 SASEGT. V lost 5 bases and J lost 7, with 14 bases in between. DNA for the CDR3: TGTGCCAGCAGTATAGGGGAGAGAGGTGAAGCTTTCTTT. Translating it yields CASSIGERGEAFF.

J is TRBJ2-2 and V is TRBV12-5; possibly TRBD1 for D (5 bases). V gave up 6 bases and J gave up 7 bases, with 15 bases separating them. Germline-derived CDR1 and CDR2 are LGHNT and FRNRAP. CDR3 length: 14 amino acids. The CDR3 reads CASGLGEFFGELFF. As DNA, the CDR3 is TGTGCTAGTGGCCTAGGGGAATTCTTCGGGGAGCTGTTTTTT.

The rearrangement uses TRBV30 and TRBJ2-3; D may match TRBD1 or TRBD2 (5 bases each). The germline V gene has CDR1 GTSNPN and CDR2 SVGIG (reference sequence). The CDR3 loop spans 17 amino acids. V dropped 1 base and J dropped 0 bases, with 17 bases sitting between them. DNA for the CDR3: TGTGCCTGGAGTGGAGGCTCTCGGGGCGGGAGCACAGATACGCAGTATTTT. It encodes CAWSGGSRGGSTDTQYF.

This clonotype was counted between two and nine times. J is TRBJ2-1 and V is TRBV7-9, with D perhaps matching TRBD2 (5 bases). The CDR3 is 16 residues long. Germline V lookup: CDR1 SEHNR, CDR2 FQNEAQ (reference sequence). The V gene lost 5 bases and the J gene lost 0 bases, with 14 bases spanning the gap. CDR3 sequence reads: CASSPWSGRSYNEQFF. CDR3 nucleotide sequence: TGTGCCAGCAGCCCCTGGAGCGGACGCTCCTACAATGAGCAGTTCTTC.

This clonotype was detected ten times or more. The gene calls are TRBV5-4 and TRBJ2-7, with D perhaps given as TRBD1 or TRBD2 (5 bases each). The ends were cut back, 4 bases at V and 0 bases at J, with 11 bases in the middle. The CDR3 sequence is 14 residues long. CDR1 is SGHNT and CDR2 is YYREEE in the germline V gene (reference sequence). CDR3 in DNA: TGTGCCAGCAGCCCTGATGGGACCTCCTACGAGCAGTACTTC. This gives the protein CASSPDGTSYEQYF.

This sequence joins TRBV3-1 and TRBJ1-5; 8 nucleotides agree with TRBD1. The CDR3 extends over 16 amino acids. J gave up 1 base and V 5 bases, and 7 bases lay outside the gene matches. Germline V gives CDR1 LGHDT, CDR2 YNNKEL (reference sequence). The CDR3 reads CASSKDRAVSNQPQHF. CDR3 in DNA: TGTGCCAGCAGCAAGGACAGGGCGGTGAGCAATCAGCCCCAGCATTTT.

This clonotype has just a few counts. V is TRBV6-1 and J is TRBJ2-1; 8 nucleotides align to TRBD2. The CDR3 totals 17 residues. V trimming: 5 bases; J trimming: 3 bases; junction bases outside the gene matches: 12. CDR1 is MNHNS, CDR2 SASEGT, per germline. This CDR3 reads CASSTRLAKRLYNEQFF. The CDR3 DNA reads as TGTGCCAGCAGTACCAGACTAGCGAAGAGACTCTACAATGAGCAGTTCTTC.

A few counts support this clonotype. CDR3 sequence (DNA): TGTGCCAGTAGTATGACTATTGGCAATCAGCCCCAGCATTTT. It codes for CASSMTIGNQPQHF. The chain couples TRBV19 to TRBJ1-5; unclear D gene. There are 14 residues in the CDR3. V lost 3 bases and J 2 bases, leaving 8 bases between the germline ends. The germline V gene encodes CDR1 LNHDA and CDR2 SQIVND (reference sequence).

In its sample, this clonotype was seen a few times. CDR3 sequence reads: CAWSVEGRTGNSPLHF. CDR3 in DNA: TGTGCCTGGAGTGTAGAAGGCCGGACAGGGAATTCACCCCTCCACTTT. This chain links TRBV30 with TRBJ1-6; the match to TRBD1 covers 8 bases. Unmatched junction bases numbered 8, after V lost 0 bases and J lost 7 bases. Germline-derived CDR1 and CDR2 are GTSNPN and SVGIG (reference sequence). This CDR3 is 16 amino acids long.

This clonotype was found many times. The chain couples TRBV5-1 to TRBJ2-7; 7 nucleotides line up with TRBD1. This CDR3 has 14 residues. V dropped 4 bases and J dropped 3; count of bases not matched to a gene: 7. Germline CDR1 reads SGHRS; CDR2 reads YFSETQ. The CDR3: CASSIETGNYEQYF. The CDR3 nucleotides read TGCGCCAGCAGCATAGAGACAGGGAACTACGAGCAGTACTTC.

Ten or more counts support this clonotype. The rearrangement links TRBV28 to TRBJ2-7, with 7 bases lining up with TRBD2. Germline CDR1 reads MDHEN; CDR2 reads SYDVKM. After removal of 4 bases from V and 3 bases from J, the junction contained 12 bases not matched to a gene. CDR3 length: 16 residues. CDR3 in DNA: TGTGCCAGCAGTTCGTCCGGTGCGGGAGACGACTACGAGCAGTACTTC. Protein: CASSSSGAGDDYEQYF. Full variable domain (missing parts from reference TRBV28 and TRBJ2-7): DVKVTQSSRYLVKRTGEKVFLECVQDMDHENMFWYRQDPGLGLRLIYFSYDVKMKEKGDIPEGYSVSREKKERFSLILESASTNQTSMYLCASSSSGAGDDYEQYFGPGTRLTVT.

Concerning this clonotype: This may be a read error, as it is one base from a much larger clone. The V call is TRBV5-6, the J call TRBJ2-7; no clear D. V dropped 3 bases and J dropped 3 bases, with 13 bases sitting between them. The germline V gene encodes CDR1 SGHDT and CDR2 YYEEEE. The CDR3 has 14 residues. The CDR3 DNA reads TGTGCCAGCAGCTCGGAGTGGCAAGGCTACGAGCAGTACTTC. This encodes CASSSEWQGYEQYF.

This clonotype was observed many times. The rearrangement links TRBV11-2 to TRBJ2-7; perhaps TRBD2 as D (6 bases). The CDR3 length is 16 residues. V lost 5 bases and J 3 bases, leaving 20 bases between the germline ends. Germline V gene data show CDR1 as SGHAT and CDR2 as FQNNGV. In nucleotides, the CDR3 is TGTGCCAGCAGCCCTGGGACTCTCAAAAGAGACTACGAGCAGTACTTC. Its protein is CASSPGTLKRDYEQYF.